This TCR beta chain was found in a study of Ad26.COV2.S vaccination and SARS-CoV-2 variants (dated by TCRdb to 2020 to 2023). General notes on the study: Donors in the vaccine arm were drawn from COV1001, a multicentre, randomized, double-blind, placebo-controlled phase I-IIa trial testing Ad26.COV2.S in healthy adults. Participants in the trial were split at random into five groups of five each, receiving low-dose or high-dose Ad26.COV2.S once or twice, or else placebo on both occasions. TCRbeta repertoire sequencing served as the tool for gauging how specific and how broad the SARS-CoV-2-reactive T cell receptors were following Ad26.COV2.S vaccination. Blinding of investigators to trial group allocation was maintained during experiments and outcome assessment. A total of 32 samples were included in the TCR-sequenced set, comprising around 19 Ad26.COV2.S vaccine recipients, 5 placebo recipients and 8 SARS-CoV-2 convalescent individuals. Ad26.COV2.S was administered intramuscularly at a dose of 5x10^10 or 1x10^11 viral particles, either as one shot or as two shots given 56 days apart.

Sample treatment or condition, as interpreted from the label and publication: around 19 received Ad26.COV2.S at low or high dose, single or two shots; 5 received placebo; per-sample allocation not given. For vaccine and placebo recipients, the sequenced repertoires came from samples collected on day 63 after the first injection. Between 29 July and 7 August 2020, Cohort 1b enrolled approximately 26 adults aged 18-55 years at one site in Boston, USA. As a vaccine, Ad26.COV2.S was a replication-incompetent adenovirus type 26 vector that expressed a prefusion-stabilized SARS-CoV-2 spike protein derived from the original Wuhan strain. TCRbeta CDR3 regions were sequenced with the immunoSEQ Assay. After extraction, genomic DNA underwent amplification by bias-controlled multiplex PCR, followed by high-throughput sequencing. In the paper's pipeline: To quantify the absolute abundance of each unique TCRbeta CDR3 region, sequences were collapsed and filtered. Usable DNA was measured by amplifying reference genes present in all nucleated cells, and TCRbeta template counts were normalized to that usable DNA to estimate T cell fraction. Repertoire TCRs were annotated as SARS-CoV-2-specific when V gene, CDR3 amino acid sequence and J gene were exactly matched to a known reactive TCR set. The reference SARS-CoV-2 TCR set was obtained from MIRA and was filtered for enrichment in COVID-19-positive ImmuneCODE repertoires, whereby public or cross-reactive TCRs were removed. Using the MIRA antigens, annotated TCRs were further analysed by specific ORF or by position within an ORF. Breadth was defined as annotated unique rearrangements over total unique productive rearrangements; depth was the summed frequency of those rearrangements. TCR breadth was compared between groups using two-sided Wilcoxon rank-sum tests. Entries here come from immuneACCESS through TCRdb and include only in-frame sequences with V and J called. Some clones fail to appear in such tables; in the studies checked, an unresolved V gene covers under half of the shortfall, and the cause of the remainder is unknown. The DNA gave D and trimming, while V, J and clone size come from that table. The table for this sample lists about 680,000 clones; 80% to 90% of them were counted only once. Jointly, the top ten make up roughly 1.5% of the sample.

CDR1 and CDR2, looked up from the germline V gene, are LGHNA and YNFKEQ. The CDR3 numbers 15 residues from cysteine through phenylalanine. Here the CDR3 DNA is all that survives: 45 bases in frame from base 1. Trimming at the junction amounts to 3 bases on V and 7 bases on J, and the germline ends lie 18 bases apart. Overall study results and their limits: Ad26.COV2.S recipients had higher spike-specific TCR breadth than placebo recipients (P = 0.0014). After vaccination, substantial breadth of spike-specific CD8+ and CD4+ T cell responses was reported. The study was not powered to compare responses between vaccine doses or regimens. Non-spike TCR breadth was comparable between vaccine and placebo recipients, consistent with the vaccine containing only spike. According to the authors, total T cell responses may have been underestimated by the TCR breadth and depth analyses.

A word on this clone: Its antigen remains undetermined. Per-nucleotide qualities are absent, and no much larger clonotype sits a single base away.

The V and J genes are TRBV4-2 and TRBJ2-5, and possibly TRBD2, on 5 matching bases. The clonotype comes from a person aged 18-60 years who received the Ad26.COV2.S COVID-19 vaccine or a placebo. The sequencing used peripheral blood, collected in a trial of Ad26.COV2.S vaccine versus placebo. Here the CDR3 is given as CASSQAAPGLGTQYF. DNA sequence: TGTGCCAGCAGCCAGGCCGCCCCCGGACTGGGGACCCAGTACTTC.